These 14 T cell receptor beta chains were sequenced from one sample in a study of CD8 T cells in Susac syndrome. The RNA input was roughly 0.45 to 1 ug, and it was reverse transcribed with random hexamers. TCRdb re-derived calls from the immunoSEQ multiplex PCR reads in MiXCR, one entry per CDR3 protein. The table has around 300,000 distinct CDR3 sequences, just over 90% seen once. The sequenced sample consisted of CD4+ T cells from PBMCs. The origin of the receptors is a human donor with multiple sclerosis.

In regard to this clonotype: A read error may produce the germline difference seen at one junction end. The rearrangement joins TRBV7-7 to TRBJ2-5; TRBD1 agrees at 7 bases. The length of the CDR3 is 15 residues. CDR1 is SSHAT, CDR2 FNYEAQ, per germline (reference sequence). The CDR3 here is CASSSRDSPPGTQYF. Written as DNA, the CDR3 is TGTGCTAGCAGCTCCCGGGACAGTCCACCCGGGACCCAGTACTTC.

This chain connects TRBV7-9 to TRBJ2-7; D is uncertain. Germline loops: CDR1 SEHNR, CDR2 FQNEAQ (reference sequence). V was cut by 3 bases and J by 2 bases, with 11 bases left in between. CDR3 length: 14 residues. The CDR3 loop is CASSFVVHPYEQYF. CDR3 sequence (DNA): TGTGCCAGCAGCTTCGTGGTCCACCCCTACGAGCAGTACTTC.

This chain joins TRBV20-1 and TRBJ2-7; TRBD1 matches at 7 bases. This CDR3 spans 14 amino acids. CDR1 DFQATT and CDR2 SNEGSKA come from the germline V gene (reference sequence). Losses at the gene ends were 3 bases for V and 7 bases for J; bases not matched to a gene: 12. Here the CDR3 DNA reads TGCAGTGCTAGGAGGGACAGCTCCTACGTGGAGCAGTACTTC. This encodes CSARRDSSYVEQYF.

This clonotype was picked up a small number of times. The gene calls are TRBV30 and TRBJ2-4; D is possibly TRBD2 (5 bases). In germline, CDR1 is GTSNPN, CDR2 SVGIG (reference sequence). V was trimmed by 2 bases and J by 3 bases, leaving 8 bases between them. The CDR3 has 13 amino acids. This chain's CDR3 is CAWSIGSKNIQYF. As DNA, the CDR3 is TGTGCCTGGAGTATAGGGAGCAAAAACATTCAGTACTTC.

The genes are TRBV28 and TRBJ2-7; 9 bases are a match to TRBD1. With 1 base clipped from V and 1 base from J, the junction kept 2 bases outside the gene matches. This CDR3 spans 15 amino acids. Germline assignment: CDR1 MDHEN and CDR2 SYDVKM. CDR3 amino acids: CASSLFGTGSYEQYF. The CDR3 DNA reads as TGTGCCAGCAGTTTATTTGGGACAGGGTCCTACGAGCAGTACTTC. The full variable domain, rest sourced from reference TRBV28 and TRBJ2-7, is DVKVTQSSRYLVKRTGEKVFLECVQDMDHENMFWYRQDPGLGLRLIYFSYDVKMKEKGDIPEGYSVSREKKERFSLILESASTNQTSMYLCASSLFGTGSYEQYFGPGTRLTVT.

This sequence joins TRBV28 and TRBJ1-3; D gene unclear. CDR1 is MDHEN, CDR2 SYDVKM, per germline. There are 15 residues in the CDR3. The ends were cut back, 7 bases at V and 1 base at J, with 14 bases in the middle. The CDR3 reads CASTDGASSGNTIYF. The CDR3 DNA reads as TGTGCCAGCACCGACGGCGCCTCATCTGGAAACACCATATATTTT. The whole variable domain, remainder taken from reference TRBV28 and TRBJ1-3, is DVKVTQSSRYLVKRTGEKVFLECVQDMDHENMFWYRQDPGLGLRLIYFSYDVKMKEKGDIPEGYSVSREKKERFSLILESASTNQTSMYLCASTDGASSGNTIYFGEGSWLTVV.

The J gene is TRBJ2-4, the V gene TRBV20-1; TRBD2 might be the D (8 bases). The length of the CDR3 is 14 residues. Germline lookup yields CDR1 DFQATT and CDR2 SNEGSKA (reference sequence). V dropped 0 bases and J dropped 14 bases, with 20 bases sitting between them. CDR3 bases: TGCAGTGCTAGAGATAGGGGGCCTTCGGGACTAGAGTACTTC. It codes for CSARDRGPSGLEYF.

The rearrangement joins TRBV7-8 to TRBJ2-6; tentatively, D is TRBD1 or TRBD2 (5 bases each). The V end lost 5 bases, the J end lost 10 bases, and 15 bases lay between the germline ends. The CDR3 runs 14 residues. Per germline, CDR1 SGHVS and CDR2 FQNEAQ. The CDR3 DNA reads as TGTGCCAGCAGCGGCCACGGGACCCGGAACGTCCTGACTTTC. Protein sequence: CASSGHGTRNVLTF.

CDR3 DNA: TGTGCCAGCAGACAGCTAGCGGGGGGAACCGGGGAGCTGTTTTTT. Protein: CASRQLAGGTGELFF. The chain links TRBV7-9 to TRBJ2-2; 11 bases line up with TRBD2. The germline V gene encodes CDR1 SEHNR and CDR2 FQNEAQ (reference sequence). There are 15 residues in the CDR3. J was trimmed by 5 bases and V by 6 bases; bases with no gene match: 5.

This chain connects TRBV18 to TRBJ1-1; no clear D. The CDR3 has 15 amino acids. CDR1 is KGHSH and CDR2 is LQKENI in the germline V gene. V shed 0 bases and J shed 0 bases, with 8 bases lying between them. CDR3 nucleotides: TGTGCCAGCTCACCACCTAAGGGAATGAACACTGAAGCTTTCTTT. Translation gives CASSPPKGMNTEAFF.

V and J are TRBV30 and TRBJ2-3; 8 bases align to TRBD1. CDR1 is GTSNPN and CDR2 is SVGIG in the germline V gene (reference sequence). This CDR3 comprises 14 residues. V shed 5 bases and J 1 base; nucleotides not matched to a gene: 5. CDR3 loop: CAWGGQVGTDTQYF. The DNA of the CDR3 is TGTGCCTGGGGGGGACAGGTGGGCACAGATACGCAGTATTTT.

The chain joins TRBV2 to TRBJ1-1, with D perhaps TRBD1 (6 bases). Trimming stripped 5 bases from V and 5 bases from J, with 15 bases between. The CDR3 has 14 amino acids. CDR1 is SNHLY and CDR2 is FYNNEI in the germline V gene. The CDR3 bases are TGTGCCAGCAGTAAGGGGGGTGGGGGTACTGAAGCTTTCTTT. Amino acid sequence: CASSKGGGGTEAFF.

The CDR3 is CSVVTSGSSSYNEQFF. CDR3 sequence (DNA): TGCAGCGTTGTGACTAGCGGTTCGAGCTCCTACAATGAGCAGTTCTTC. The rearrangement joins TRBV29-1 to TRBJ2-1; TRBD2 matches 9 bases. V lost 4 bases and J lost 0; bases outside the gene matches: 7. The germline V gene has CDR1 SQVTM and CDR2 ANQGSEA. The CDR3 extends over 16 amino acids.

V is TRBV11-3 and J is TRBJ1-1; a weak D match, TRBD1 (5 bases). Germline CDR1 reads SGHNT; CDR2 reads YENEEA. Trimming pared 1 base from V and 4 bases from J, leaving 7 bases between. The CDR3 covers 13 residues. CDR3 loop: CASSLAGPTEAFF. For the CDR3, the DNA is TGTGCCAGCAGCTTAGCGGGGCCCACTGAAGCTTTCTTT.